This T cell receptor (beta chain) was identified during a study of shared clonotypes between healthy human individuals. Points from the study as a whole: The donor pool, a small one, limited the genetic and exposure-history diversity represented.

Naivety among CD8 cells was defined by CD45RO negativity and positive CCR7 selection, thereby excluding terminally differentiated effector memory CD45RA+ cells. Only in-frame clones appear in the TCRdb table, and some are missing; sequencing was by immunoSEQ multiplex PCR. The sample holds around 1,900,000 clones, about 94% seen once. The germline CDR1 and CDR2 sequences are SQVTM and ANQGSEA. CDR3 size: 13 residues. V was cut by 3 bases and J by 1 base, with 9 bases left in between. Concerning this clone itself: Its antigen is still unknown.

The TCR originated in a man between 18 and 35 years old in good health. Some clones in this sample may be carry-over from other donors' samples. Sequencing was done on a sample of naive CD8+ T cells from PBMCs. This chain joins TRBV29-1 and TRBJ1-2; possibly TRBD1 for D (6 bases). CDR3 in amino acids: CSVEDSFNYGYTF. The CDR3 region has the DNA TGCAGCGTTGAGGACAGTTTTAACTATGGCTACACCTTC.